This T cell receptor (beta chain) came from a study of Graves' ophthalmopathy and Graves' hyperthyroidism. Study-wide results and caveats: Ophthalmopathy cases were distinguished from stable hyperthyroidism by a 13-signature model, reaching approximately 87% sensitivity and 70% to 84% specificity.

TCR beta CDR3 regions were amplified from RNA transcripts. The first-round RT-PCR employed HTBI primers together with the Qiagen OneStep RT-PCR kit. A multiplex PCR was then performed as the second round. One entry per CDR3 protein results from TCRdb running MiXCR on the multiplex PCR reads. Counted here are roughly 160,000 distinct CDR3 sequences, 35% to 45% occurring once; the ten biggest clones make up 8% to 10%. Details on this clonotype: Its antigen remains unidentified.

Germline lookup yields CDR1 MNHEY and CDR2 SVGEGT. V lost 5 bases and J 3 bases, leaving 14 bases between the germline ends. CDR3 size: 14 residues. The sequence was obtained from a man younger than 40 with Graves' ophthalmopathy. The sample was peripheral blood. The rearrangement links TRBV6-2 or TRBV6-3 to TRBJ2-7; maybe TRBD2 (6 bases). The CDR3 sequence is CASSHSSSVYEQYF. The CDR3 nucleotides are TGTGCCAGCAGTCATAGCTCTAGCGTCTACGAGCAGTACTTC.